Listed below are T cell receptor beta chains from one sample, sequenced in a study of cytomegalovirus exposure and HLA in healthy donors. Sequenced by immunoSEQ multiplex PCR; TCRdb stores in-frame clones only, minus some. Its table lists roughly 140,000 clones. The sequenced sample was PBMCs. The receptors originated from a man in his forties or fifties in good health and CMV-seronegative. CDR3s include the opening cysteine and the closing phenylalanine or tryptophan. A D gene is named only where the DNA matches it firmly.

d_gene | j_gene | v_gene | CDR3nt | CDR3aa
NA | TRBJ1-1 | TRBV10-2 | TGCGCCAGCAAGCAGGGGAACACTGAAGCTTTCTTT | CASKQGNTEAFF
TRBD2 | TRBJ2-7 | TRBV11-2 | TGTGCCAGCAGCTTAGCTAGCGGCCCCTACGAGCAGTACTTC | CASSLASGPYEQYF
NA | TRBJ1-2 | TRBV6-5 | TGTGCCAGCAGTTACGGTCAGGGGTCCTATGGCTACACCTTC | CASSYGQGSYGYTF
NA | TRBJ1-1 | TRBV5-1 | TGCGCCAGCAGCTTGGAACTAGAGAACACTGAAGCTTTCTTT | CASSLELENTEAFF
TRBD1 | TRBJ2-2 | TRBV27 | TGTGCCAGCATCCACTTACAGGGGCGACGGGGCCCCGGGGAGCTGTTTTTT | CASIHLQGRRGPGELFF
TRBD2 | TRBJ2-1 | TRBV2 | TGTGCCAGCAGTAAACTAGCGGGGGTCAATGAGCAGTTCTTC | CASSKLAGVNEQFF
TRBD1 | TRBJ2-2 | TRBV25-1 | TGTGCCAGCACCCTGAACTTAGGAGGGACAGGGGCGCCCGGGGAGCTGTTTTTT | CASTLNLGGTGAPGELFF
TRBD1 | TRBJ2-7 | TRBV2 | TGTGCCAGCACACAAAGGGGGACAGGATCCTACGAGCAGTACTTC | CASTQRGTGSYEQYF
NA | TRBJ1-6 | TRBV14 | TGTGCCAGCAGGCACGGACTTAATTCACCCCTCCACTTT | CASRHGLNSPLHF
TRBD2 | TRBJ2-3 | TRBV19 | TGTGCCAGTAGTGATCGGGGGGGCACAGATACGCAGTATTTT | CASSDRGGTDTQYF
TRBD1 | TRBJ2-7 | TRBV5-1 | TGCGCCAGCAGCTTACTACCGACAGGGAGCTCCTACGAGCAGTACTTC | CASSLLPTGSSYEQYF
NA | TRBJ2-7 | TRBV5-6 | TGTGCCAGCAACAGACAGACCTACGAGCAGTACTTC | CASNRQTYEQYF
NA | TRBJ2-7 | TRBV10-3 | TGTGCCATCAGTGGGGGGACTCAGTCCTACGAGCAGTACTTC | CAISGGTQSYEQYF
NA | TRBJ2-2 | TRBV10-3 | TGTGCCATCAGCGAAGGAGTCGCGGCCGGGGAGCTGTTTTTT | CAISEGVAAGELFF
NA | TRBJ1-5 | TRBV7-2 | TGTGCCAGCAGCTTAGGACCAGGGGATCAGCCCCAGCATTTT | CASSLGPGDQPQHF
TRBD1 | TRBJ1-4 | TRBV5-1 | TGCGCCAGCAGCTACAGGGGGCATACTAATGAAAAACTGTTTTTT | CASSYRGHTNEKLFF
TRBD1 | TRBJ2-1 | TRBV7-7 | TGTGCCAGCAGCTTAACCCGGACAGGGCGCAATGAGCAGTTCTTC | CASSLTRTGRNEQFF
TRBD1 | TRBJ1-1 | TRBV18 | TGTGCCAGCTCACCACAGCGACAGGGCCTGAACACTGAAGCTTTCTTT | CASSPQRQGLNTEAFF
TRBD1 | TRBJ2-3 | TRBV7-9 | TGTGCCAGCAGCTTAGGTCTCCGGGACAGAAACACAGATACGCAGTATTTT | CASSLGLRDRNTDTQYF
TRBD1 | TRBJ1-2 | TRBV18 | TGTGCCAGCTCACCATCGGCGGGCAGGGGGCTTGGCTACACCTTC | CASSPSAGRGLGYTF
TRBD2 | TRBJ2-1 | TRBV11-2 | TGTGCCAGCAGCCCGACTAGCGGGGGGTCCTTTTACAATGAGCAGTTCTTC | CASSPTSGGSFYNEQFF
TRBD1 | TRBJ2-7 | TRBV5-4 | TGTGCCAGCAGCTCCAAGGACAGGGGCCTTACCTACGAGCAGTACTTC | CASSSKDRGLTYEQYF
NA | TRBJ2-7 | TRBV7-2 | TGTGCCAGCAGCCGCTGGAGCTCCTACGAGCAGTACTTC | CASSRWSSYEQYF
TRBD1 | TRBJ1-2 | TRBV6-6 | TGTGCCAGCAGTTACGATGACAGGGGGAAAGGCTACACCTTC | CASSYDDRGKGYTF
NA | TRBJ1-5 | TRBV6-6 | TGTGCCAGCAGTACCGACAGTGGTAGCAATCAGCCCCAGCATTTT | CASSTDSGSNQPQHF
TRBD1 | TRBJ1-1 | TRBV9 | TGTGCCAGCAGCAAGCCACAGGGGACTGAAGCTTTCTTT | CASSKPQGTEAFF
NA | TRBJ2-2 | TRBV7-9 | TGTGCCAGCAGCTCTCAGAGGGCCAGTGACACCGGGGAGCTGTTTTTT | CASSSQRASDTGELFF
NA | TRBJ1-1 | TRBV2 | TGTGCCAGCAGTGTTTCACAGGGAGTCCCTGAAGCTTTCTTT | CASSVSQGVPEAFF
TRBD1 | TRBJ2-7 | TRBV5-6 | TGTGCCAGCAGCTTGTACAGGGGCCTATCCTACGAGCAGTACTTC | CASSLYRGLSYEQYF
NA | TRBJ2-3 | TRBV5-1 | TGCGCCAGCAGCCTGGACGGTTTAACGCAGTATTTT | CASSLDGLTQYF
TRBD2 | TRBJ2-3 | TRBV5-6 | TGTGCCAGCAGTTATGGACTAGCGGGGGCCCCATTCTATCCCGATACGCAGTATTTT | CASSYGLAGAPFYPDTQYF
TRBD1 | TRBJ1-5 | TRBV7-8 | TGTGCCAGCAAGGGGGCTACGACTGAAGGGCCCCAGCATTTT | CASKGATTEGPQHF
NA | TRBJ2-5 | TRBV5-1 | TGCGCCAGCAGCTTGGAGGCTAGCAAAGAGACCCAGTACTTC | CASSLEASKETQYF
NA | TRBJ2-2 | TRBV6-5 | TGTGCCAGCAGTTCCGACGCAGGGTTTCGGGAGCTGTTTTTT | CASSSDAGFRELFF
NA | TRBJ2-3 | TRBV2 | TGTGCCAGCAGTGGGCAGGGCGGCACAGATACGCAGTATTTT | CASSGQGGTDTQYF
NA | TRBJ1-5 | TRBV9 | TGTGCCAGCAGCGTAGATCAGAATCAGCCCCAGCATTTT | CASSVDQNQPQHF
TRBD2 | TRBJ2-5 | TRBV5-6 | TGTGCCAGCAGCTCCCGACTAGCGGAGCCCCAAGAGACCCAGTACTTC | CASSSRLAEPQETQYF
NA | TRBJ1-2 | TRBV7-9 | TGTGCCAGCAGCTTAGCGCTGGGAGGCTATGGCTACACCTTC | CASSLALGGYGYTF
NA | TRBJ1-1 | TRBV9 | TGTGCCAGCAGCGTAGCTACGGCGGCCCACGCTGAAGCTTTCTTT | CASSVATAAHAEAFF
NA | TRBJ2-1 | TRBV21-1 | TGTGCCAGCAGCATATACCAGGGAATGGGGTACAATGAGCAGTTCTTC | CASSIYQGMGYNEQFF
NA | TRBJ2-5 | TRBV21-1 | TGTGCCAGCAGAATATTAGGGGAGGGTGCCGAGACCCAGTACTTC | CASRILGEGAETQYF
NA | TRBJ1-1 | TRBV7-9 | TGTGCCAGCAGCTTAAGCAGGGGCGGAGGGAACACTGAAGCTTTCTTT | CASSLSRGGGNTEAFF
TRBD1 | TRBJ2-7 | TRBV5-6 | TGTGCCAGCAGCTCCCGGGACAGGGGTTTCTACGAGCAGTACTTC | CASSSRDRGFYEQYF
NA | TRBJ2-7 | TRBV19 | TGTGCCTCCTCAGTGGCGGGCCCTATGCACGAGCAGTACTTC | CASSVAGPMHEQYF
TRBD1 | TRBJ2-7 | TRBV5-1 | TGCGCCAGCAGCCCGGCCCCGGGACAGGGTCCCTACGAGCAGTACTTC | CASSPAPGQGPYEQYF
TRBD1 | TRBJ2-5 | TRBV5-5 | TGTGCCAGCAGCTTCTCCGGGACAGGGGACCTATCCGTATACTTC | CASSFSGTGDLSVYF
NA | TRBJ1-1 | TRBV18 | TGTGCCAGCTCACCACAGTTAGGGGACACTGAAGCTTTCTTT | CASSPQLGDTEAFF
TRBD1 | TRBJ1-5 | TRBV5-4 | TGTGCCAGCAGCTCTCAGGGGGCGGGTGGCAATCAGCCCCAGCATTTT | CASSSQGAGGNQPQHF
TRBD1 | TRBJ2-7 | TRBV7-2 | TGTGCCAGCAGCCACCGGGACAGAGGTTCGGGGGAGCAGTACTTC | CASSHRDRGSGEQYF
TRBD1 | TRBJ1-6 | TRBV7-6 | TGTGCCAGCAGCCCCCGGGGGCAGGGGGTTCGTCCCCTCCACTTT | CASSPRGQGVRPLHF
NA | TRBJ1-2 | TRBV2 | TGTGCCAGCACCGTTGGAGGCGGCGGCTACACCTTC | CASTVGGGGYTF
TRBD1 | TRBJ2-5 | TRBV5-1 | TGCGCCAGCAGCCCCGGGACAGGGTTGGAGACCCAGTACTTC | CASSPGTGLETQYF
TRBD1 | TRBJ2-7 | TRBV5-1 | TGCGCCAGCAGAGCCGGGACAGGGGTTGACGAGCAGTACTTC | CASRAGTGVDEQYF
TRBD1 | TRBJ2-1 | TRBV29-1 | TGCAGCGTAGGACAGGGGGTACGTGGTGAGCAGTTCTTC | CSVGQGVRGEQFF
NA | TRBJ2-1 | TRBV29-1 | TGCAGCGCCGGTGGGCAGGTTTACAATGAGCAGTTCTTC | CSAGGQVYNEQFF
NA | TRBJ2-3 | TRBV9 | TGTGCCAGCAGCCCCCGGCAGGGAAGCACAGATACGCAGTATTTT | CASSPRQGSTDTQYF
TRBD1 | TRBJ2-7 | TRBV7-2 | TGTGCCAGCAGCGGGACAGGGCGCGGGGCCGAGCAGTACTTC | CASSGTGRGAEQYF
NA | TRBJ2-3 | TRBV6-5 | TGTGCCAGTAGTTACTCCGAGGGGGGGCGCGATACGCAGTATTTT | CASSYSEGGRDTQYF
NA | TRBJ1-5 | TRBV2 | TGTGCCAGCACCGTGCGGGGGCTGGATCAGCCCCAGCATTTT | CASTVRGLDQPQHF
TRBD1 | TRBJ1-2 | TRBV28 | TGTGCCAGCAGTACCGGACAGGGGGGTAACTATGGCTACACCTTC | CASSTGQGGNYGYTF